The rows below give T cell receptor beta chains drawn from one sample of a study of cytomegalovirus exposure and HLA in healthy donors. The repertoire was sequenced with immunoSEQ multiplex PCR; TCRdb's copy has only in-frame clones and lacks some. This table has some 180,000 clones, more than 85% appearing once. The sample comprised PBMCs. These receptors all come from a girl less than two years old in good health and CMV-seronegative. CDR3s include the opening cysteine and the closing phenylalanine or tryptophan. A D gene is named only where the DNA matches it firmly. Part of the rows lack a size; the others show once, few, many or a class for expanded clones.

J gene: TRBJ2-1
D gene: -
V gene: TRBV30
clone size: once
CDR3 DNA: TGTGCCTGGAACTCGAACAATGAGCAGTTCTTC
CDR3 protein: CAWNSNNEQFF

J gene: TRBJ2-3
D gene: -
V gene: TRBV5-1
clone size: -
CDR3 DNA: TGCGCCAGCAGCTTTTTCCGGGATTTCGGCACAGATACGCAGTATTTT
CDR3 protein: CASSFFRDFGTDTQYF

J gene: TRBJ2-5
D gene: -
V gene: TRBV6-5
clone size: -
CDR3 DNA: TGTGCCAGCAGGCCGTATAGACAGGAGGAGGAGACCCAGTACTTC
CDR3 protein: CASRPYRQEEETQYF

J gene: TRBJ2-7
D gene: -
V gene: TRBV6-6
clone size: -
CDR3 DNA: TGTGCCAGCAGTTACTCGAAGCTTGTCTTCGAGCAGTACTTC
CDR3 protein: CASSYSKLVFEQYF

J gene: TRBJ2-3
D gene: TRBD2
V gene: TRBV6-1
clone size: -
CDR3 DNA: TGTGCCAGCAGTGAAGTGGTGGCCCCGGGGGGGACGCAGTATTTT
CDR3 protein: CASSEVVAPGGTQYF

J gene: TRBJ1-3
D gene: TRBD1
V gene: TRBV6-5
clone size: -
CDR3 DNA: TGTGCCAGCAGTCGAGGGGGCTACTCTGGAAACACCATATATTTT
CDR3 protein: CASSRGGYSGNTIYF

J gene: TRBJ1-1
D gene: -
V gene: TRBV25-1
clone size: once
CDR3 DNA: TGTGCCAGCAGTACTCAAGGGAGCACTGAAGCTTTCTTT
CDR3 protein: CASSTQGSTEAFF

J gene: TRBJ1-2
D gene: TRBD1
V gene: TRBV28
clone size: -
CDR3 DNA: TGTGCCAGCAGTTTAGGACCGGGACAGGGGTATGGCTACACCTTC
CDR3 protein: CASSLGPGQGYGYTF

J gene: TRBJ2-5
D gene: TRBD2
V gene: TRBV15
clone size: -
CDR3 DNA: TGTGCCACCAGCAGAGGTACGGCTAGCGGGAGAGAAGAGACCCAGTACTTC
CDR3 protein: CATSRGTASGREETQYF

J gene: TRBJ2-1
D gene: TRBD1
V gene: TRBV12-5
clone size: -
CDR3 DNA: TGTGCTAGTGGTTTGAGACAGGGGGTCGGCTACAATGAGCAGTTCTTC
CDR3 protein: CASGLRQGVGYNEQFF

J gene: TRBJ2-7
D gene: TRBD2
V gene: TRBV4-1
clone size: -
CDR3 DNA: TGCGCCAGCAGCCAAGATCGACTAGCGGGAGGTAGCTACGAGCAGTACTTC
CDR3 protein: CASSQDRLAGGSYEQYF

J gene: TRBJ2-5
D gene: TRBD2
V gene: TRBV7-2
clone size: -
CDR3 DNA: TGTGCCAGCAGCTTATACGAGCGGGGGGGTCAAGAGACCCAGTACTTC
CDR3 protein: CASSLYERGGQETQYF

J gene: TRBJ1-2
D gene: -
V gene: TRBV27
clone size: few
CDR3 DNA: TGTGCCAGCAGGACCGCGAGGCAGGGGATCTATGGCTACACCTTC
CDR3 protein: CASRTARQGIYGYTF

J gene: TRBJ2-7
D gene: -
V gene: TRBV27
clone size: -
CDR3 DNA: TGTGCCAGCAGTCTTAGCCAGGGGAGCGACGAGCAGTACTTC
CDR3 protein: CASSLSQGSDEQYF

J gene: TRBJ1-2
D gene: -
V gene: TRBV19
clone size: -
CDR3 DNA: TGTGCCAGTAGTATTGCGCAGGGTGCAAACTATGGCTACACCTTC
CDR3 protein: CASSIAQGANYGYTF

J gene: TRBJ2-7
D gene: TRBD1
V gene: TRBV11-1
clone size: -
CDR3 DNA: TGTGCCAGCAGCACCTCGGACAGGGGGCGTACCGAGCAGTACTTC
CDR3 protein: CASSTSDRGRTEQYF

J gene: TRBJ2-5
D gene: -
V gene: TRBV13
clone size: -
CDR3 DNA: TGTGCCAGCAGCTTAGTCCGCCGCTTTGCTAGCCAAGAGACCCAGTACTTC
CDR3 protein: CASSLVRRFASQETQYF

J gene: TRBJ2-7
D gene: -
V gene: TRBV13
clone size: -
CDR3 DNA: TGTGCCAGCAGCGAGGCGGGCCACGAGCAGTACTTC
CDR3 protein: CASSEAGHEQYF

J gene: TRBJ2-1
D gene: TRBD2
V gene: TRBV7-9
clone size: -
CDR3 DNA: TGTGCCAGCAGCATGGGCAAGGGGCTAGCGGTCTTTGGGAATGAGCAGTTCTTC
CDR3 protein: CASSMGKGLAVFGNEQFF

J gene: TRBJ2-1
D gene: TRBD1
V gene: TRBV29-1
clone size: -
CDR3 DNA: TGCAGCGTTGGGGGCGGGACAGGGGACAATGAGCAGTTCTTC
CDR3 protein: CSVGGGTGDNEQFF

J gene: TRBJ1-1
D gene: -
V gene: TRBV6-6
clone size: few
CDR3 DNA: TGTGCCAGCAGCTTGGAGCGTGAAGCTTTCTTT
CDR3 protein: CASSLEREAFF

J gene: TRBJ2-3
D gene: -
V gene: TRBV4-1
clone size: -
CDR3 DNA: TGCGCCAGCAGCCAAGTTTCTGATACGCAGTATTTT
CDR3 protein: CASSQVSDTQYF

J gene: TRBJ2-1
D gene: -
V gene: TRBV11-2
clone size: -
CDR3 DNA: TGTGCCAGCAGCCCCAGCTACAATGAGCAGTTCTTC
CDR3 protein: CASSPSYNEQFF

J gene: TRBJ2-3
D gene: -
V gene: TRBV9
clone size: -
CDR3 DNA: TGTGCCAGCAGCCGGACAGACCAGAGCACAGATACGCAGTATTTT
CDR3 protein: CASSRTDQSTDTQYF

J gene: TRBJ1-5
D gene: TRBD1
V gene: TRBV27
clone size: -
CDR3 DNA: TGTGCCAGCAGTTGGACAGGGAGCCAGCCCCAGCATTTT
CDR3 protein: CASSWTGSQPQHF

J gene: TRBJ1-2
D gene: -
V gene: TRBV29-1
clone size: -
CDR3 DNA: TGCAGCGTTGAAGATCCCGCGGCCCAGGGTCCGGAAGGCTTTAACTATGGCTACACCTTC
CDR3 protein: CSVEDPAAQGPEGFNYGYTF

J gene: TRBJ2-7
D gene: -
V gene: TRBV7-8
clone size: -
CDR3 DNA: TGTGCCAGCAGCTTAGCAGGGGGCGAGCAGTACTTC
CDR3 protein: CASSLAGGEQYF

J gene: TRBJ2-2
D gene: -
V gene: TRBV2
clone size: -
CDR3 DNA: TGTGCCAGCCGGGGTCAGAGCGGGGAGCTGTTTTTT
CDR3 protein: CASRGQSGELFF

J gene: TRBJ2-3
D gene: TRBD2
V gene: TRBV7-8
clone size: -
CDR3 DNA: TGTGCCAGCAGCCCGCGGACTAGTCGGGGGACAGATACGCAGTATTTT
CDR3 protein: CASSPRTSRGTDTQYF

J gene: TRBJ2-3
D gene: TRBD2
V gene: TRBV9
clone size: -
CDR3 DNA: TGTGCCAGCAGCGTGAGCGGGGGGGCTACTGATACGCAGTATTTT
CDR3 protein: CASSVSGGATDTQYF

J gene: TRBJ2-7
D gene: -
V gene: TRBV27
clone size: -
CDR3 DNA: TGTGCCAGCAGAGACAAGTACTTCTCCTACGAGCAGTACTTC
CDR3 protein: CASRDKYFSYEQYF

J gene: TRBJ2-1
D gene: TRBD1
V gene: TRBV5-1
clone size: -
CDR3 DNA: TGCGCCAGCAGCTTGGGACAGGGCAATGAGCAGTTCTTC
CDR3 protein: CASSLGQGNEQFF

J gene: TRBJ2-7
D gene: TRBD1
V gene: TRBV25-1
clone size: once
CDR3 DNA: TGTGCCAGCGGGAATCCGGGACAGTACTACGAGCAGTACTTC
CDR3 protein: CASGNPGQYYEQYF